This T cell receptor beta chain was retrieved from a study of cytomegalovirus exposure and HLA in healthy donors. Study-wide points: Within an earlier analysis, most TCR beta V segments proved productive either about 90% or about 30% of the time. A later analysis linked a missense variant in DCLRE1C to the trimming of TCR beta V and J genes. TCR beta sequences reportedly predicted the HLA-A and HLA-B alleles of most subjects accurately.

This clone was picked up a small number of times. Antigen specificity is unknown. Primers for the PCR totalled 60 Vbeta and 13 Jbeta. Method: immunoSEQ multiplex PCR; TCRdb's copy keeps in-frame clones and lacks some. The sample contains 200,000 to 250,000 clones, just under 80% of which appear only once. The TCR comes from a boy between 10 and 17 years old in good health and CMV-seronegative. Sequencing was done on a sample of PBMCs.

The CDR3 bases are TGCGCCAGCAGCTCAGGGCCAACTAATGAAAAACTGTTTTTT. Translating it yields CASSSGPTNEKLFF. This chain joins TRBV5-1 and TRBJ1-4; perhaps TRBD1 as D (5 bases). The V end lost 3 bases, the J end lost 0 bases, and 6 bases lay between the germline ends. The CDR3 loop spans 14 amino acids. CDR1 is SGHRS, CDR2 YFSETQ, per germline.